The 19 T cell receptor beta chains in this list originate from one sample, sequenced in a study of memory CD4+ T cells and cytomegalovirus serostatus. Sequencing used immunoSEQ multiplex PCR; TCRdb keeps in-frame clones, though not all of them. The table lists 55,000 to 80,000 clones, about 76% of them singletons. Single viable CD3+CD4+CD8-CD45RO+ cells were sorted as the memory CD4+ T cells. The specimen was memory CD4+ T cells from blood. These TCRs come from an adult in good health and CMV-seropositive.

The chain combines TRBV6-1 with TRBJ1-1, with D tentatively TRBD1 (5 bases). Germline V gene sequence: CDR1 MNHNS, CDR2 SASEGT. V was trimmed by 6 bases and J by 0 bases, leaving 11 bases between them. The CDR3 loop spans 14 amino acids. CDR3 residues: CASRSAGLNTEAFF. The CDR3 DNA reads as TGTGCCAGCAGATCGGCAGGGCTGAACACTGAAGCTTTCTTT.

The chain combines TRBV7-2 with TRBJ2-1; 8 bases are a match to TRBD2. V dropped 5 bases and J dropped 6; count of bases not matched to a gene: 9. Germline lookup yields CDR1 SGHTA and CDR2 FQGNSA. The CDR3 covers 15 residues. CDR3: CASSPKVSGSNEQFF. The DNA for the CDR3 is TGTGCCAGCAGCCCGAAGGTGAGCGGGAGCAATGAGCAGTTCTTC.

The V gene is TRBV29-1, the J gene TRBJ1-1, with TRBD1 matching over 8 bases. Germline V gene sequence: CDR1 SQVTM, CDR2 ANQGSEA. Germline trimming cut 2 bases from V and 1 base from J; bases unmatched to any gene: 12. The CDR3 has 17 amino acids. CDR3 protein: CSVERVGAGGGNTEAFF. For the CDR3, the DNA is TGCAGCGTTGAACGGGTCGGGGCAGGGGGCGGGAACACTGAAGCTTTCTTT.

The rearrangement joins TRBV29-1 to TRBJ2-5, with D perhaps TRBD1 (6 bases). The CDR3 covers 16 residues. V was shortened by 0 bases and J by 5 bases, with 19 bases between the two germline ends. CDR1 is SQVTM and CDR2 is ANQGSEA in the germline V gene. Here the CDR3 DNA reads TGCAGCGTTGAAGAGGCAGGGGTAGTTCTGTGGGAGACCCAGTACTTC. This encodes CSVEEAGVVLWETQYF.

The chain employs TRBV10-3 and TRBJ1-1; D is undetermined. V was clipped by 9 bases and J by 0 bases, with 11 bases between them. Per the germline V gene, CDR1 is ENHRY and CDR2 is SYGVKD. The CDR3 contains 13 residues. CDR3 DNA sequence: TGTGCCATGCGAACGGAGGTGAACACTGAAGCTTTCTTT. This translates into CAMRTEVNTEAFF.

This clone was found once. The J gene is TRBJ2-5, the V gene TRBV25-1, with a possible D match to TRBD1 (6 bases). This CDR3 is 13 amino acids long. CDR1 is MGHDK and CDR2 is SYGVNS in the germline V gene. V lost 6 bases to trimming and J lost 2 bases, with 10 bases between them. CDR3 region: CASRLTGQETQYF. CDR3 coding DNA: TGTGCCAGCAGGTTGACAGGACAAGAGACCCAGTACTTC.

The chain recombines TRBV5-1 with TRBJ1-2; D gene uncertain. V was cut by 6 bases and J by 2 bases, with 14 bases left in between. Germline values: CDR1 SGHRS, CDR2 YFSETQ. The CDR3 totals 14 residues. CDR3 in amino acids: CASNKRAENYGYTF. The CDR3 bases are TGCGCCAGCAATAAGAGAGCAGAAAACTATGGCTACACCTTC.

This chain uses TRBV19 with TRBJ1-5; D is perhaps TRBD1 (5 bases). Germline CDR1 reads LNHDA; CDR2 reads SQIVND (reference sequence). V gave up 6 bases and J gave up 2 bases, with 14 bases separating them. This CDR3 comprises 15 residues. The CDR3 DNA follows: TGTGCCAGTAGGCACGTGGTACAGGGCAATCAGCCCCAGCATTTT. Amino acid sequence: CASRHVVQGNQPQHF.

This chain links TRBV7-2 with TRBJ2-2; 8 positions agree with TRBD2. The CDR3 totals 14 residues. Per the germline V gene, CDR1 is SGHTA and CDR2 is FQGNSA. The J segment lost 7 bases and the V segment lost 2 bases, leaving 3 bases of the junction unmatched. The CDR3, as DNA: TGTGCCAGCAGCTTAAGAGGGACTAGCGGGGAGCTGTTTTTT. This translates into CASSLRGTSGELFF. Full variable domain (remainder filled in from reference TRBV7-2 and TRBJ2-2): GAGVSQSPSNKVTEKGKDVELRCDPISGHTALYWYRQSLGQGLEFLIYFQGNSAPDKSGLPSDRFSAERTGGSVSTLTIQRTQQEDSAVYLCASSLRGTSGELFFGEGSRLTVL.

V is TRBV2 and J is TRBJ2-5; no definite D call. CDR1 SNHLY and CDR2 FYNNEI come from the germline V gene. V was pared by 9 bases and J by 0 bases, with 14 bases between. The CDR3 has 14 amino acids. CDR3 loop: CASKRSSNQETQYF. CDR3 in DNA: TGTGCCAGTAAGAGATCCTCCAACCAAGAGACCCAGTACTTC.

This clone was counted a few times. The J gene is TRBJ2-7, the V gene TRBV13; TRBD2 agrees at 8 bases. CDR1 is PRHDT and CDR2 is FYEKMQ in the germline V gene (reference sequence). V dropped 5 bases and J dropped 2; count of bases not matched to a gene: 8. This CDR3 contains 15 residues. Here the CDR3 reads CASSLHQRGPYEQYF. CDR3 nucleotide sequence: TGTGCCAGCAGCCTACACCAGCGGGGGCCCTACGAGCAGTACTTC.

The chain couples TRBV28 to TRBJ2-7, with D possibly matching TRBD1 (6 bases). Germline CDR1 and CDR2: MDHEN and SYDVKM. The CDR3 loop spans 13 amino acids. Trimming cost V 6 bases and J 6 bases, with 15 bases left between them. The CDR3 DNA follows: TGTGCCAGCAGACAACAGGGAAGGGGCGAGCAGTACTTC. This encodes CASRQQGRGEQYF.

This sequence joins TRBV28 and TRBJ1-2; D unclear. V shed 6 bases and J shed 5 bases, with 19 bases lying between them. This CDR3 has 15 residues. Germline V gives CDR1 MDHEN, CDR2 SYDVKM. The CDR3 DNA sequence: TGTGCCAGCAGCAAGAATCGACTGGAGACTTATGGCTACACCTTC. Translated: CASSKNRLETYGYTF.

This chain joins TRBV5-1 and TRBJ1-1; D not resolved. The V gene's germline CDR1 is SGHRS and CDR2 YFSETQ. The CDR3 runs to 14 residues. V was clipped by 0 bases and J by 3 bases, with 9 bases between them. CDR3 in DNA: TGCGCCAGCAGCTTGGGAGGAGCGGACACTGAAGCTTTCTTT. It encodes CASSLGGADTEAFF.

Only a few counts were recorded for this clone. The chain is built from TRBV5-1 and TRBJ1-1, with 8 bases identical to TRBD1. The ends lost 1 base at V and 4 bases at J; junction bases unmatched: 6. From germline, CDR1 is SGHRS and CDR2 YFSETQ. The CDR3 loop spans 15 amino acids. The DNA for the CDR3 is TGCGCCAGCAGCTTGTCGGACAGGGAGGGCACTGAAGCTTTCTTT. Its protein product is CASSLSDREGTEAFF. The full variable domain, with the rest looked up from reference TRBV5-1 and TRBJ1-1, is KAGVTQTPRYLIKTRGQQVTLSCSPISGHRSVSWYQQTPGQGLQFLFEYFSETQRNKGNFPGRFSGRQFSNSRSEMNVSTLELGDSALYLCASSLSDREGTEAFFGQGTRLTVV.

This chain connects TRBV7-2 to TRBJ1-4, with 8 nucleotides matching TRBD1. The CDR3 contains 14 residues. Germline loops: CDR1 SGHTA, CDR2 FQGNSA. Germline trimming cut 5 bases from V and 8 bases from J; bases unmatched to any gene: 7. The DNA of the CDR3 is TGTGCCAGCAGCGAACAGGGGGGTGAGGAAAAACTGTTTTTT. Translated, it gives CASSEQGGEEKLFF.

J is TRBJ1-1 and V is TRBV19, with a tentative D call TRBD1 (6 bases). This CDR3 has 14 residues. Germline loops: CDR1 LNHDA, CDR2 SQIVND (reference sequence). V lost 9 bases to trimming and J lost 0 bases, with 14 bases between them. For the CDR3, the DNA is TGTGCCAGCTTATTGGGACACTTGAACACTGAAGCTTTCTTT. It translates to CASLLGHLNTEAFF.

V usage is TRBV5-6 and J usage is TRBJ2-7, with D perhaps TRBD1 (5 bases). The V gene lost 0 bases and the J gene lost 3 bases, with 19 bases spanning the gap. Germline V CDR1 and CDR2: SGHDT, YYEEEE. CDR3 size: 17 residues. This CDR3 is CASSLGAPQGGLYEQYF. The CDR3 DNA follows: TGTGCCAGCAGCTTGGGGGCCCCTCAGGGCGGTCTCTACGAGCAGTACTTC.

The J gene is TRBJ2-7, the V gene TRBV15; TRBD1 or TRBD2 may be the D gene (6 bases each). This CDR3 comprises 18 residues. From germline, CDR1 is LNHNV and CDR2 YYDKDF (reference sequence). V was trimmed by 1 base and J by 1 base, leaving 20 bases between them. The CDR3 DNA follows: TGTGCCACCAGCAGAGCAGGGACTGATGAAGGACAGTCCTACGAGCAGTACTTC. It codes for CATSRAGTDEGQSYEQYF.